Each of the 10 T cell receptor beta chains below was sequenced from the same sample in a study of blood T cell repertoires in COVID-19. Assay used: immunoSEQ multiplex PCR; TCRdb lists only in-frame clones, some missing. The data contain about 500,000 clones, around 87% of them singletons. The sample comprised PBMCs or T cells enriched from blood (not recorded which). The receptors derive from a woman aged 18-29 years who had recovered from COVID-19.

V usage is TRBV5-1 and J usage is TRBJ1-1; unclear D gene. Germline V gene data show CDR1 as SGHRS and CDR2 as YFSETQ. The CDR3 is 14 residues long. V lost 0 bases and J 1 base, leaving 7 bases between the germline ends. CDR3 loop: CASSLEQANTEAFF. The CDR3 region has the DNA TGCGCCAGCAGCTTGGAGCAAGCGAACACTGAAGCTTTCTTT.

The rearrangement uses TRBV3-1 (or the pseudogene TRBV3-2) and TRBJ1-5, with 7 bases matching TRBD1. The CDR3 consists of 13 residues. V was clipped by 3 bases and J by 5 bases; unmatched bases: 1. From germline, CDR1 is LGHDT and CDR2 YNNKEL (reference sequence). CDR3 sequence (DNA): TGTGCCAGCAGCCAGCAGGGGGATCAGCCCCAGCATTTT. Translation: CASSQQGDQPQHF.

This chain links TRBV11-2 with TRBJ1-2; 7 bases match TRBD1. The trim removed 4 bases at V and 3 bases at J, leaving 11 bases unmatched. Germline V gives CDR1 SGHAT, CDR2 FQNNGV. This CDR3 has 16 residues. CDR3 sequence: CASSSGGQSMHYGYTF. The CDR3 DNA is TGTGCCAGCAGCTCAGGGGGACAGTCTATGCACTATGGCTACACCTTC.

DNA of the CDR3: TGTGCCAGCAGCACCGAGTATGAGCAGTTCTTC. It is translated as CASSTEYEQFF. The chain couples TRBV7-2 to TRBJ2-1, with D hard to call. This CDR3 is built from 11 residues. Per germline, CDR1 SGHTA and CDR2 FQGNSA. Trimming cost V 5 bases and J 8 bases, with 7 bases left between them.

This clone has ten or more counts. J is TRBJ2-3 and V is TRBV1; the table's D gene call, TRBD2, was not cross checked with the DNA. TRBV1 is given as a pseudogene. The CDR3 covers 19 residues. The CDR3 bases are TGCACCAGCAGCCAAGACTGGACTAGCGGGGGTCCTAGCACAGATACGCAGTATTTT. This translates into CTSSQDWTSGGPSTDTQYF.

The rearrangement uses TRBV28 and TRBJ1-1; a weak D match, TRBD1 (5 bases). Looked up from germline, CDR1 is MDHEN and CDR2 is SYDVKM. Trimming took off 7 bases at V and 0 bases at J, with 9 bases between the two ends. This CDR3 is 13 amino acids long. The CDR3 reads CASTRQLNTEAFF. The CDR3, as DNA: TGTGCCAGCACCAGACAGCTGAACACTGAAGCTTTCTTT.

This clone was detected only once. V usage is TRBV18 and J usage is TRBJ1-1; D unclear. The CDR3 length is 14 residues. V lost 2 bases and J lost 1, with 8 bases in between. Germline CDR1 reads KGHSH; CDR2 reads LQKENI. The CDR3 DNA reads TGTGCCAGCTCACCAAACTACCAGAACACTGAAGCTTTCTTT. Its protein product is CASSPNYQNTEAFF.

The rearrangement uses TRBV30 and TRBJ2-7; TRBD1 aligns across 8 bases. CDR3 size: 13 residues. Unmatched junction bases numbered 6, after V lost 3 bases and J lost 5 bases. Germline assignment: CDR1 GTSNPN and CDR2 SVGIG (reference sequence). CDR3 region: CAWRVQGAHEQYF. The CDR3 DNA reads as TGTGCCTGGAGAGTGCAGGGGGCCCACGAGCAGTACTTC.

This chain connects TRBV6-2 or TRBV6-3 to TRBJ2-7; TRBD1 is a possible D gene (5 bases). V lost 2 bases and J 4 bases, leaving 24 bases between the germline ends. Germline lookup yields CDR1 MNHEY and CDR2 SVGEGT. There are 18 residues in the CDR3. In nucleotides, the CDR3 is TGTGCCAGCAGTTACGAGGCAGGGATTAGGACCCTCAAGTACGAGCAGTACTTC. Translating gives CASSYEAGIRTLKYEQYF.

The chain joins TRBV18 to TRBJ2-2; D unresolved. Germline V CDR1 and CDR2: KGHSH, LQKENI. This CDR3 has 16 amino acids. The V and J ends lost 1 base and 0 bases respectively, with 9 bases between them. CDR3 region: CASSPRQVSNTGELFF. For the CDR3, the DNA is TGTGCCAGCTCACCACGGCAAGTATCGAACACCGGGGAGCTGTTTTTT. The complete variable domain, with remaining parts taken from reference TRBV18 and TRBJ2-2, reads NAGVMQNPRHLVRRRGQEARLRCSPMKGHSHVYWYRQLPEEGLKFMVYLQKENIIDESGMPKERFSAEFPKEGPSILRIQQVVRGDSAAYFCASSPRQVSNTGELFFGEGSRLTVL.